This T cell receptor (beta chain) was found in a study of blood T cells in healthy people across ages. This clonotype was counted only a few times. Alongside a J-beta primer mix, a sample-barcoded 5' primer served in a second PCR lasting about 7 to 12 cycles. TCRdb redid the calling of the 5' RACE reads with MiXCR, one entry per CDR3 protein. Of 780,000 or so distinct CDR3 sequences in the sample, roughly 25% were seen once. This sample was also put to use in a study of T cells of mothers and their children. That source adds: Researchers report slightly higher, though non-significant, overlap in related mother-child pairs than in unrelated pairs.

This receptor was identified in a boy aged 5 to 17 in good health. The sample was blood.

The CDR3, as DNA: TGTGCCAGCAGTTTAGCCAGGGGCTATGGCTACACCTTC. Amino acids: CASSLARGYGYTF. V gene TRBV12-3 or TRBV12-4 combines with J gene TRBJ1-2; D is possibly TRBD1 (6 bases). This CDR3 has 13 amino acids. V lost 0 bases to trimming and J lost 4 bases, with 6 bases between them.